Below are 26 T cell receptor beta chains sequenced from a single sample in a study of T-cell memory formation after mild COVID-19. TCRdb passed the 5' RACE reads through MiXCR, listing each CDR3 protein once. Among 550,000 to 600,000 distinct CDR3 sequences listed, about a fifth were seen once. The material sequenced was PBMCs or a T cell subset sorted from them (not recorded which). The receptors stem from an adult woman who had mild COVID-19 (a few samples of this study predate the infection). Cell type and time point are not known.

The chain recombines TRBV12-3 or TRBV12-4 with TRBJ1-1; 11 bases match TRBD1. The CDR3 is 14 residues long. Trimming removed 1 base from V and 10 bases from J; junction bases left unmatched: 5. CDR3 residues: CASSLGTGGVGAFF. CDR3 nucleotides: TGTGCCAGCAGTTTAGGGACAGGGGGCGTGGGAGCTTTCTTT.

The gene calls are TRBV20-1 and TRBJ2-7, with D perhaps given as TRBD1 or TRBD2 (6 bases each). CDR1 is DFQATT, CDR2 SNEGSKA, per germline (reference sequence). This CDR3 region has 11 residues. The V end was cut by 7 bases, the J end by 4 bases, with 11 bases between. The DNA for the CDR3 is TGCAGTGGTGGAGGGGGGTACGAGCAGTACTTC. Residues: CSGGGGYEQYF.

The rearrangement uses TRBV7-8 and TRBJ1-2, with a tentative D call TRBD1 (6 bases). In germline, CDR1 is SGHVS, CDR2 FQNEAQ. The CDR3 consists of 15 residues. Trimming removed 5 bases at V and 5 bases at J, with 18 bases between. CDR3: CASSRTTGGSYGYTF. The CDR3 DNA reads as TGTGCCAGCAGCCGCACAACGGGGGGCTCTTATGGCTACACCTTC.

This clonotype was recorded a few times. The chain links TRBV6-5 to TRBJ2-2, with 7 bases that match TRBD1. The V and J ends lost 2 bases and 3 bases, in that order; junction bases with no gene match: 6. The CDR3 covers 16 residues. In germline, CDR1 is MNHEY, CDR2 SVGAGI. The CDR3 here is CASSYNYQGDTGELFF. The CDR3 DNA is TGTGCCAGCAGTTACAATTATCAGGGGGACACCGGGGAGCTGTTTTTT.

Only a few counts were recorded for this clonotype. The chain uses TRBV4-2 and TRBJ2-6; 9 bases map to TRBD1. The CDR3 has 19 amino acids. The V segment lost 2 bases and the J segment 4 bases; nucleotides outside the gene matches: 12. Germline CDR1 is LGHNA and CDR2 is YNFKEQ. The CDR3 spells CASSQSGTGTPRGANVLTF. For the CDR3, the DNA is TGTGCCAGCAGCCAATCCGGGACAGGGACTCCCCGCGGGGCCAACGTCCTGACTTTC.

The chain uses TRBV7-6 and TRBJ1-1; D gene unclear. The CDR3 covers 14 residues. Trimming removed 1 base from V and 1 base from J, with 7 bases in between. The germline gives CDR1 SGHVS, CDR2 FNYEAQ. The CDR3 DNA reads TGTGCCAGCAGCTTAGACGGCTGGAACACTGAAGCTTTCTTT. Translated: CASSLDGWNTEAFF.

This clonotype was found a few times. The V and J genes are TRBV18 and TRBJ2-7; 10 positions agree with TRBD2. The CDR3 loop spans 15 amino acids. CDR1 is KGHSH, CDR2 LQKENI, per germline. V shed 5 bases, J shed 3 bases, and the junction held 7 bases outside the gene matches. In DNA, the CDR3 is TGTGCCAGCTCAACGACCGGGACTAGCGTCTACGAGCAGTACTTC. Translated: CASSTTGTSVYEQYF.

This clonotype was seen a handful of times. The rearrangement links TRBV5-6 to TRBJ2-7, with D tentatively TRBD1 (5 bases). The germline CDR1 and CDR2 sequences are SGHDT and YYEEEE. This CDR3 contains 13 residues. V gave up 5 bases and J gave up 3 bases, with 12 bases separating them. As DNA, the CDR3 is TGTGCCAGCAGGACGGCAGGGATCTACGAGCAGTACTTC. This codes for CASRTAGIYEQYF.

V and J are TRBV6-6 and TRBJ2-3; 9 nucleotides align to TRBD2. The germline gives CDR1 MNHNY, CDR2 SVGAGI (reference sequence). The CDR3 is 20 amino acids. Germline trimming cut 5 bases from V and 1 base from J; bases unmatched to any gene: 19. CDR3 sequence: CASSGPGGLSGSKGTDTQYF. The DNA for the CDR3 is TGTGCCAGCAGTGGACCCGGGGGGCTTAGCGGGAGTAAAGGCACAGATACGCAGTATTTT.

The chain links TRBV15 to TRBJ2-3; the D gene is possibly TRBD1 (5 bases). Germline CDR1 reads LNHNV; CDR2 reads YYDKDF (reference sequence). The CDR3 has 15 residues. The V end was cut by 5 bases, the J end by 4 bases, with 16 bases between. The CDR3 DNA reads TGTGCCACCAGCGATGGGAAGTTCAGGGCAGATACGCAGTATTTT. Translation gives CATSDGKFRADTQYF.

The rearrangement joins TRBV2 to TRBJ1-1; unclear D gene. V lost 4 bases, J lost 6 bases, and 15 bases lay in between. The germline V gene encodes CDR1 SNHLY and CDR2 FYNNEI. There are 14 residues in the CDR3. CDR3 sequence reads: CASSVSQSLAEAFF. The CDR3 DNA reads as TGTGCCAGCAGTGTGTCACAGAGTCTTGCTGAAGCTTTCTTT.

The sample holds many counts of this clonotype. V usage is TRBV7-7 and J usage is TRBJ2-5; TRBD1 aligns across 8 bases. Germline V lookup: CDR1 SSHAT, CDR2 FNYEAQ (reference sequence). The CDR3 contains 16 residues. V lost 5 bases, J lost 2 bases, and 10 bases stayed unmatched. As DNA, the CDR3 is TGTGCCAGCAGCCCAGGACAGGGTTACGGGCAAGAGACCCAGTACTTC. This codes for CASSPGQGYGQETQYF.

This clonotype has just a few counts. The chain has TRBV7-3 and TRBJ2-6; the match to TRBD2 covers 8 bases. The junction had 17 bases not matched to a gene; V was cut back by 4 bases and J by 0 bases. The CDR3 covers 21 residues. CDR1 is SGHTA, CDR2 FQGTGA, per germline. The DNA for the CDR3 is TGTGCCAGCAGCTCCCGTCCGGGGAGACTAGCGTTAAACTCTGGGGCCAACGTCCTGACTTTC. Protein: CASSSRPGRLALNSGANVLTF.

This CDR3 is CASSSDRGLYEQYF. Here the CDR3 DNA reads TGTGCCAGCAGTTCGGACAGGGGGTTGTACGAGCAGTACTTC. V gene TRBV2 combines with J gene TRBJ2-7; 10 nucleotides match TRBD1. The germline V gene has CDR1 SNHLY and CDR2 FYNNEI. The CDR3 length is 14 residues. Trimming removed 5 bases from V and 4 bases from J; junction bases left unmatched: 5.

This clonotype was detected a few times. The CDR3 DNA is TGCAGTGTCGCGAAGGGAGTGGGCACAGATACGCAGTATTTT. This encodes CSVAKGVGTDTQYF. The chain uses TRBV20-1 and TRBJ2-3; tentative D call: TRBD2 (5 bases). Between the trimmed V and J ends, which lost 7 bases and 1 base, there was a span of 15 bases. From germline, CDR1 is DFQATT and CDR2 SNEGSKA (reference sequence). The CDR3 covers 14 residues.

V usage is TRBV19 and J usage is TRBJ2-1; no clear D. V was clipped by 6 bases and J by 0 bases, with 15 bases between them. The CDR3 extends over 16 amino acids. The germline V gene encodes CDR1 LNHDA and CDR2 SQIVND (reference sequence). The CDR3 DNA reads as TGTGCCAGTAGGGATAATTTCTACAGCTCCTACAATGAGCAGTTCTTC. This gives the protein CASRDNFYSSYNEQFF.

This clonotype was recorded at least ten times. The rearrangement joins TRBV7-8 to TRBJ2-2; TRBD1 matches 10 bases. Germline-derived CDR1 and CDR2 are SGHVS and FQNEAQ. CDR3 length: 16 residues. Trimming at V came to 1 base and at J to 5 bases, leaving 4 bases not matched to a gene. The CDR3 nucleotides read TGTGCCAGCAGCTTAGGCGGGACAGGGGTAACCGGGGAGCTGTTTTTT. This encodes CASSLGGTGVTGELFF.

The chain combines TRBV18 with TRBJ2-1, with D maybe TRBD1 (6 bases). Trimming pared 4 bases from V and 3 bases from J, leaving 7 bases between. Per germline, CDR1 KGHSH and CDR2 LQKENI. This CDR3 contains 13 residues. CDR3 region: CASSQQGYNEQFF. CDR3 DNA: TGTGCCAGCTCACAACAGGGCTACAATGAGCAGTTCTTC.

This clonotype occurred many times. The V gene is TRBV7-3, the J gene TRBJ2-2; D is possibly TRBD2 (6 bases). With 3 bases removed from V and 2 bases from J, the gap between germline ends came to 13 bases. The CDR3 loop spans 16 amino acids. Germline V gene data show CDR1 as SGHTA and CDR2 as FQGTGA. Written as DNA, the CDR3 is TGTGCCAGCAGCTTGGTAGGCGGGATTAACACCGGGGAGCTGTTTTTT. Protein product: CASSLVGGINTGELFF.

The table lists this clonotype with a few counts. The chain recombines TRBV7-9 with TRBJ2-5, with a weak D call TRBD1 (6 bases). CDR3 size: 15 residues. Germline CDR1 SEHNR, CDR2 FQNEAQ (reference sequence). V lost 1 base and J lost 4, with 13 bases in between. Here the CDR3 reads CASSLGLLDRETQYF. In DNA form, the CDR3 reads TGTGCCAGCAGCTTAGGACTGTTGGACAGAGAGACCCAGTACTTC.

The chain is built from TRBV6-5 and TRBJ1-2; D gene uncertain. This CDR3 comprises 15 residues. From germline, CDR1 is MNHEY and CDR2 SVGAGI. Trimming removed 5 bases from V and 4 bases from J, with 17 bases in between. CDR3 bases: TGTGCCAGCAGTCGGGAAAAAGGGCCCTTCTATGGCTACACCTTC. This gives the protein CASSREKGPFYGYTF.

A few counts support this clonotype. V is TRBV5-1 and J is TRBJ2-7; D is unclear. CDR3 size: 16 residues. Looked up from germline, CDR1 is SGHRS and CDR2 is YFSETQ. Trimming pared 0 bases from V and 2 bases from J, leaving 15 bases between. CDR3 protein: CASSLGSWVWPYEQYF. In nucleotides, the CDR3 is TGCGCCAGCAGCTTGGGGAGCTGGGTTTGGCCCTACGAGCAGTACTTC.

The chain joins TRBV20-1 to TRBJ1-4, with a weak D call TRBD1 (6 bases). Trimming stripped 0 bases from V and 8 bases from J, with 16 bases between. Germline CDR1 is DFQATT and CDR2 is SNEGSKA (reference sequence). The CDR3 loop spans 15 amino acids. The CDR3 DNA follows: TGCAGTGCTAGAGATCAATTGGGGGCTGGGGAAAAACTGTTTTTT. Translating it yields CSARDQLGAGEKLFF.

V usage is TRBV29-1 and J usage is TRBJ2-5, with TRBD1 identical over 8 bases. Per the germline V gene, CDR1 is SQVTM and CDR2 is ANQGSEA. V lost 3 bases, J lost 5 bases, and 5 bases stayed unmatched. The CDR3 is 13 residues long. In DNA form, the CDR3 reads TGCAGCGTTGACAGGGGGCTGGGGGAGACCCAGTACTTC. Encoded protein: CSVDRGLGETQYF.

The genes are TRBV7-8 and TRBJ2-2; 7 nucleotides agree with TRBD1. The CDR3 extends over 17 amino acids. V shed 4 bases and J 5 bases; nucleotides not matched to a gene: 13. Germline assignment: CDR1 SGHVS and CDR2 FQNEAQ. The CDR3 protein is CASSSVTRQGSTGELFF. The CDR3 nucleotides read TGTGCCAGCAGCTCGGTGACCCGACAGGGATCGACCGGGGAGCTGTTTTTT.

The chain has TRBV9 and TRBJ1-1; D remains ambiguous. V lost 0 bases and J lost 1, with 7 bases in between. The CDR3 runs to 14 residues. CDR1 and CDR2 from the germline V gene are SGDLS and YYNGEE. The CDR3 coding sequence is TGTGCCAGCAGCGTAGTGGCGGGGAACACTGAAGCTTTCTTT. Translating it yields CASSVVAGNTEAFF.